Listed here are 29 T cell receptor beta chains from one sample, sequenced in a study of cytomegalovirus exposure and HLA in healthy donors. 60 Vbeta and 13 Jbeta primers were used in PCR. Using immunoSEQ multiplex PCR, the repertoire was profiled, and TCRdb retains in-frame clones only, with some absent. This table has roughly 150,000 clones, 70% to 90% appearing once. The sample comprised PBMCs. Receptors originate from a man aged 30-40 years in good health and CMV-seropositive.

This clone has only a few counts. The chain uses TRBV10-2 and TRBJ2-1; 13 bases are a match to TRBD2. The CDR3 is 13 amino acids. The J segment lost 12 bases and the V segment lost 9 bases, leaving 8 bases of the junction unmatched. CDR1 is WSHSY and CDR2 is SAAADI in the germline V gene. The CDR3 DNA is TGCGCCAGTCGGACTAGCGGGAGCCGGGGGCAGTTCTTC. This sequence encodes CASRTSGSRGQFF.

The chain recombines TRBV5-1 with TRBJ2-2, with 12 bases identical to TRBD2. Germline V gene lookup returns CDR1 SGHRS and CDR2 YFSETQ. Unmatched junction bases numbered 2, after V lost 6 bases and J lost 5 bases. The CDR3 contains 14 residues. The CDR3 reads CASTGTSGTGELFF. CDR3 bases: TGCGCCAGCACCGGGACTAGCGGGACCGGGGAGCTGTTTTTT.

The chain links TRBV27 to TRBJ1-2; 9 bases map to TRBD1. Germline assignment: CDR1 MNHEY and CDR2 SMNVEV (reference sequence). The CDR3 has 13 amino acids. Trimming removed 5 bases from V and 5 bases from J; junction bases left unmatched: 3. CDR3 bases: TGTGCCAGCAGTCTTGGGACAGGGTATGGCTACACCTTC. Its protein is CASSLGTGYGYTF.

The CDR3 reads CAISEPNQPQHF. CDR3 sequence (DNA): TGTGCCATCAGTGAGCCGAATCAGCCCCAGCATTTT. This sequence joins TRBV10-3 and TRBJ1-5; no firm D call. Germline lookup yields CDR1 ENHRY and CDR2 SYGVKD. V lost 2 bases and J 4 bases, leaving 3 bases between the germline ends. The CDR3 totals 12 residues.

The chain employs TRBV25-1 and TRBJ2-7, with TRBD1 matching over 8 bases. V lost 7 bases, J lost 1 base, and 6 bases stayed unmatched. The CDR3 length is 14 residues. CDR1 and CDR2 (germline): MGHDK, SYGVNS. The CDR3 bases are TGTGCCAGCATCCGGACAGGGACTTCCTACGAGCAGTACTTC. This sequence encodes CASIRTGTSYEQYF.

V usage is TRBV29-1 and J usage is TRBJ1-1; D ambiguous. V was pared by 6 bases and J by 0 bases, with 8 bases between. The CDR3 contains 12 residues. The germline V gene encodes CDR1 SQVTM and CDR2 ANQGSEA. The CDR3: CSVGLMNTEAFF. For the CDR3, the DNA is TGCAGCGTAGGACTTATGAACACTGAAGCTTTCTTT.

The gene calls are TRBV27 and TRBJ1-2, with 9 bases lining up with TRBD1. The CDR3 loop spans 14 amino acids. Trimming took 4 bases from V and 7 from J; bases not matched to a gene: 7. CDR1 is MNHEY, CDR2 SMNVEV, per germline (reference sequence). CDR3: CASSSPGQGFGYTF. DNA of the CDR3: TGTGCCAGCAGTTCGCCGGGACAGGGTTTTGGCTACACCTTC.

This clone is a singleton in its sample. The J gene is TRBJ2-1, the V gene TRBV7-2, with 8 positions matching TRBD2. The CDR3 extends over 14 amino acids. Germline CDR1 reads SGHTA; CDR2 reads FQGNSA. After removal of 5 bases from V and 15 bases from J, the junction contained 15 bases not matched to a gene. CDR3 amino acids: CASSPRMEREKLFF. The CDR3 DNA sequence: TGTGCCAGCAGCCCGCGTATGGAGCGGGAGAAGCTGTTCTTC.

The rearrangement uses TRBV10-3 and TRBJ2-3; 7 bases fit TRBD2. V shed 5 bases, J shed 4 bases, and the junction held 6 bases outside the gene matches. The CDR3 is 14 residues long. Germline assignment: CDR1 ENHRY and CDR2 SYGVKD. The DNA for the CDR3 is TGTGCCATCAGTCTCGGACTAGAAGCAGATACGCAGTATTTT. It is translated as CAISLGLEADTQYF.

The rearrangement links TRBV2 to TRBJ2-3, with a tentative D call TRBD1 (6 bases). The V end lost 6 bases, the J end lost 2 bases, and 12 bases lay between the germline ends. The germline gives CDR1 SNHLY, CDR2 FYNNEI. The CDR3 contains 14 residues. CDR3 protein: CASRETGSTDTQYF. Here the CDR3 DNA reads TGTGCCAGCAGGGAGACAGGTTCCACAGATACGCAGTATTTT.

This clone was observed a single time. Other DNA sequences in this specimen translate into the identical CDR3. V and J are TRBV7-9 and TRBJ2-1; 10 bases are shared with TRBD2. In germline, CDR1 is SEHNR, CDR2 FQNEAQ (reference sequence). The CDR3 length is 15 residues. After removal of 1 base from V and 6 bases from J, the junction contained 3 bases not matched to a gene. Written as DNA, the CDR3 is TGTGCCAGCAGCTTAGGTCTAGCGGGAGTCAATGAGCAGTTCTTC. This gives the protein CASSLGLAGVNEQFF.

This sequence joins TRBV30 and TRBJ2-3; no definite D call. The CDR3 totals 13 residues. Trimming cost V 1 base and J 4 bases, with 9 bases left between them. Germline CDR1 GTSNPN, CDR2 SVGIG (reference sequence). This chain's CDR3 is CAWSAGGADTQYF. The CDR3 DNA is TGTGCCTGGAGTGCCGGCGGCGCAGATACGCAGTATTTT.

There are a few counts of this clone. The chain joins TRBV6-5 to TRBJ1-1, with 7 bases lining up with TRBD1. The CDR3 runs 13 residues. V shed 7 bases and J 7 bases; nucleotides not matched to a gene: 9. From germline, CDR1 is MNHEY and CDR2 SVGAGI. The CDR3 reads CASIGGMDSEAFF. In DNA, the CDR3 is TGTGCCAGCATAGGGGGCATGGACAGTGAAGCTTTCTTT.

This clone occurred a few times. The chain is built from TRBV27 and TRBJ2-3, with no clear D. This CDR3 is built from 11 residues. Trimming took off 9 bases at V and 1 base at J, with 5 bases between the two ends. CDR1 and CDR2 from the germline V gene are MNHEY and SMNVEV (reference sequence). CDR3 sequence (DNA): TGTGCCAGTGGGCGCACAGATACGCAGTATTTT. This translates into CASGRTDTQYF.

This chain's CDR3 is CASRRPLAVNEQFF. In nucleotides, the CDR3 is TGTGCCAGCAGACGTCCACTAGCAGTAAATGAGCAGTTCTTC. The genes are TRBV6-5 and TRBJ2-1; D might be TRBD2 (6 bases). Looked up from germline, CDR1 is MNHEY and CDR2 is SVGAGI. The CDR3 is 14 residues long. The ends were cut back, 6 bases at V and 7 bases at J, with 16 bases in the middle.

The chain joins TRBV5-1 to TRBJ1-2; no reliable D call. V dropped 0 bases and J dropped 2 bases, with 8 bases sitting between them. CDR3 length: 14 amino acids. Germline V lookup: CDR1 SGHRS, CDR2 YFSETQ. CDR3 residues: CASSLAPENYGYTF. The CDR3 bases are TGCGCCAGCAGCTTGGCCCCAGAAAACTATGGCTACACCTTC.

J is TRBJ2-3 and V is TRBV9, with 7 bases fitting TRBD2. Looked up from germline, CDR1 is SGDLS and CDR2 is YYNGEE. CDR3 length: 16 amino acids. J lost 4 bases, V lost 2 bases, and 10 bases had no gene match. The CDR3 bases are TGTGCCAGCAGCGTTGGACTAGACCGGTATGCAGATACGCAGTATTTT. It translates to CASSVGLDRYADTQYF. The whole variable domain, filled in from reference TRBV9 and TRBJ2-3, reads DSGVTQTPKHLITATGQRVTLRCSPRSGDLSVYWYQQSLDQGLQFLIQYYNGEERAKGNILERFSAQQFPDLHSELNLSSLELGDSALYFCASSVGLDRYADTQYFGPGTRLTVL.

This chain joins TRBV10-3 and TRBJ2-1, with unresolved D. Per the germline V gene, CDR1 is ENHRY and CDR2 is SYGVKD. The CDR3 is 11 residues long. Between the trimmed V and J ends, which lost 8 bases and 6 bases, there was a span of 8 bases. The CDR3 spells CAIGPGNEQFF. Here the CDR3 DNA reads TGTGCCATCGGCCCAGGCAATGAGCAGTTCTTC.

The V call is TRBV23-1, the J call TRBJ1-1; 8 bases agree with TRBD1. TRBV23-1 is designated an ORF whose function remains uncertain. The junction had 4 bases not matched to a gene; V was cut back by 0 bases and J by 7 bases. The CDR3 spans 14 residues. The CDR3 region is CASSQSSGGFEAFF. The CDR3 DNA is TGCGCCAGCAGTCAATCCTCAGGGGGCTTTGAAGCTTTCTTT.

In this sample, this clone turned up once. This chain joins TRBV5-6 and TRBJ2-1; TRBD1 might be the D (6 bases). The CDR3 runs to 16 residues. Germline CDR1 SGHDT, CDR2 YYEEEE. Trimming pared 3 bases from V and 0 bases from J, leaving 13 bases between. CDR3 sequence (DNA): TGTGCCAGCAGCTGGGGTGGGGGCAGCTCCTACAATGAGCAGTTCTTC. Translation: CASSWGGGSSYNEQFF.

The chain recombines TRBV7-9 with TRBJ1-3; 9 bases map to TRBD1. Germline CDR1 and CDR2: SEHNR and FQNEAQ (reference sequence). The CDR3 is 15 amino acids. Losses at the gene ends were 4 bases for V and 0 bases for J; bases not matched to a gene: 1. The CDR3 nucleotides read TGTGCCAGCAGCTGGGGACAGGGCTCTGGAAACACCATATATTTT. It encodes CASSWGQGSGNTIYF. The full variable domain, with the rest looked up from reference TRBV7-9 and TRBJ1-3, is DTGVSQNPRHKITKRGQNVTFRCDPISEHNRLYWYRQTLGQGPEFLTYFQNEAQLEKSRLLSDRFSAERPKGSFSTLEIQRTEQGDSAMYLCASSWGQGSGNTIYFGEGSWLTVV.

The chain couples TRBV7-2 to TRBJ2-7, with D perhaps TRBD1 (6 bases). Trimming cost V 5 bases and J 3 bases, with 14 bases left between them. Germline V gene data show CDR1 as SGHTA and CDR2 as FQGNSA. The CDR3 totals 14 residues. The CDR3 loop is CASSPQGGSYEQYF. The CDR3 bases are TGTGCCAGCAGCCCTCAAGGGGGTAGCTACGAGCAGTACTTC.

The V and J genes are TRBV7-2 and TRBJ2-3; no definite D call. Germline V gene lookup returns CDR1 SGHTA and CDR2 FQGNSA. The germline V and J ends were trimmed by 2 bases and 10 bases, with 7 bases remaining between them. This CDR3 contains 11 residues. The CDR3 loop is CASSLIGAQYF. The CDR3 DNA is TGTGCCAGCAGCTTAATAGGAGCGCAGTATTTT.

V is TRBV11-3 and J is TRBJ1-1; unclear D gene. V lost 2 bases and J lost 0, with 7 bases in between. This CDR3 region has 14 residues. CDR1 SGHNT and CDR2 YENEEA come from the germline V gene. CDR3 coding DNA: TGTGCCAGCAGCTTATATCTTATGAACACTGAAGCTTTCTTT. Translation: CASSLYLMNTEAFF.

This clone showed up just a few times. The gene calls are TRBV7-3 and TRBJ2-3, with 7 bases matching TRBD2. The germline gives CDR1 SGHTA, CDR2 FQGTGA. With V trimmed by 5 bases and J by 4 bases, 12 bases remained unmatched. The CDR3 extends over 16 amino acids. Here the CDR3 DNA reads TGTGCCAGCAGCCCCCGGGGCGGGAGAGTAGCAGATACGCAGTATTTT. This gives the protein CASSPRGGRVADTQYF.

This chain connects TRBV7-8 to TRBJ1-5; 9 nucleotides match TRBD1. V shed 5 bases, J shed 1 base, and the junction held 9 bases outside the gene matches. The CDR3 extends over 17 amino acids. Germline V gene data show CDR1 as SGHVS and CDR2 as FQNEAQ. This CDR3 reads CASSRGTGGWSNQPQHF. DNA of the CDR3: TGTGCCAGCAGCCGCGGCACAGGGGGCTGGAGCAATCAGCCCCAGCATTTT. The complete variable domain, with remaining parts taken from reference TRBV7-8 and TRBJ1-5, reads GAGVSQSPRYKVAKRGQDVALRCDPISGHVSLFWYQQALGQGPEFLTYFQNEAQLDKSGLPSDRFFAERPEGSVSTLKIQRTQQEDSAVYLCASSRGTGGWSNQPQHFGDGTRLSIL.

This clone was seen just once. CDR3 bases: TGCGCCGTCCGGGACTACCTTACCGGGGAGCTGTTTTTT. The encoded protein is CAVRDYLTGELFF. The chain links TRBV10-2 to TRBJ2-2; TRBD2 matches at 7 bases. Germline V CDR1 and CDR2: WSHSY, SAAADI. There are 13 residues in the CDR3. J was trimmed by 5 bases and V by 11 bases; bases with no gene match: 8.

V usage is TRBV2 and J usage is TRBJ2-1; no definite D call. V shed 10 bases and J shed 8 bases, with 9 bases lying between them. The germline CDR1 and CDR2 sequences are SNHLY and FYNNEI. This CDR3 is 10 amino acids long. CDR3 region: CATGRYEQFF. In DNA form, the CDR3 reads TGTGCCACCGGTCGGTATGAGCAGTTCTTC.

The rearrangement joins TRBV29-1 to TRBJ2-1; 12 nucleotides line up with TRBD2. Germline values: CDR1 SQVTM, CDR2 ANQGSEA. The CDR3 loop spans 14 amino acids. V lost 3 bases to trimming and J lost 6 bases; unmatched junction nucleotides: 3. This chain's CDR3 is CSVERTSGVNEQFF. The CDR3 DNA reads as TGCAGCGTTGAGAGGACTAGCGGGGTCAATGAGCAGTTCTTC.